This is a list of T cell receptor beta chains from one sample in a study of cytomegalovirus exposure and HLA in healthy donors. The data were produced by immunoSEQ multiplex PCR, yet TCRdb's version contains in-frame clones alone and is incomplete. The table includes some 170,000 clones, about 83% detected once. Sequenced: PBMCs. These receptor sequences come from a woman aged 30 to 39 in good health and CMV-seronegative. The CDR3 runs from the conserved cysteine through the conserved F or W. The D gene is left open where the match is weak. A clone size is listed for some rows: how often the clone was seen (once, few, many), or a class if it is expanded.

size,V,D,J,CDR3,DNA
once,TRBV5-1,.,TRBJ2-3,CASSLGSRTDTQYF,TGCGCCAGCAGCTTGGGGAGTCGCACAGATACGCAGTATTTT
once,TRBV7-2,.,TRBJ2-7,CASSSRSSYEQYF,TGTGCCAGCAGCTCCCGTAGCTCCTACGAGCAGTACTTC
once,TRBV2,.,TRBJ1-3,CAGSESGQPTSGNTIYF,TGTGCCGGCAGTGAATCAGGACAACCGACCTCTGGAAACACCATATATTTT
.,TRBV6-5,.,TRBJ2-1,CASSYLQGRPYNEQFF,TGTGCCAGCAGTTACTTACAGGGTCGACCTTACAATGAGCAGTTCTTC
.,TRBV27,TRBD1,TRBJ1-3,CASSSARSGGASSGNTIYF,TGTGCCAGCAGTTCGGCGAGGTCAGGGGGCGCTTCATCTGGAAACACCATATATTTT
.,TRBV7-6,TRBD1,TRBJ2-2,CASSLGYRTGVGTGELFF,TGTGCCAGCAGCTTAGGTTACCGGACAGGGGTTGGCACCGGGGAGCTGTTTTTT
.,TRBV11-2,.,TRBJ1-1,CASSLDGGITEAFF,TGTGCCAGCAGCTTAGATGGGGGGATCACTGAAGCTTTCTTT
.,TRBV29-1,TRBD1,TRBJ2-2,CSAQDRGPPGPGELFF,TGCAGCGCTCAGGACAGGGGCCCCCCGGGGCCCGGGGAGCTGTTTTTT
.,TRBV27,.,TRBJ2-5,CASSHLGLGEETQYF,TGTGCCAGCAGTCACTTGGGCCTCGGCGAAGAGACCCAGTACTTC
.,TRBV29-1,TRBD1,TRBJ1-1,CSAWTGVMNTEAFF,TGCAGCGCTTGGACAGGGGTAATGAACACTGAAGCTTTCTTT
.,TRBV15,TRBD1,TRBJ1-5,CATSRAGQVNQPQHF,TGTGCCACCAGCAGAGCGGGACAGGTCAATCAGCCCCAGCATTTT
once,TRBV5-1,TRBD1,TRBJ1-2,CASSREQGRLYGYTF,TGCGCCAGCAGCCGAGAACAGGGGCGACTCTATGGCTACACCTTC
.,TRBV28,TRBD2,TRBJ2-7,CASSSLGGGTYEQYF,TGTGCCAGCAGCTCGCTGGGGGGAGGGACCTACGAGCAGTACTTC
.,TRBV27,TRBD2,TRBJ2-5,CASSPLAETGETQYF,TGTGCCAGCAGTCCTCTAGCGGAGACGGGAGAGACCCAGTACTTC
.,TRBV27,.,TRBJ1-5,CASSLYGQKGLNQPQHF,TGTGCCAGCAGTTTATATGGGCAGAAGGGGCTGAACCAGCCCCAGCATTTT
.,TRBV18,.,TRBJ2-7,CASSPLGAGLGDSYEQYF,TGTGCCAGCTCACCACTTGGCGCCGGACTCGGAGATTCCTACGAGCAGTACTTC
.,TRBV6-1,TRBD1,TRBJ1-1,CASSETDRGRWVSTEAFF,TGTGCCAGCAGTGAAACCGACAGGGGGCGGTGGGTGTCCACTGAAGCTTTCTTT
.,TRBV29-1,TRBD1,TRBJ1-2,CSVKGQGARYGYTF,TGCAGCGTCAAGGGACAGGGGGCGAGGTATGGCTACACCTTC
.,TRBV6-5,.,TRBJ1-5,CASSYNSNQPQHF,TGTGCCAGCAGTTATAATAGCAATCAGCCCCAGCATTTT
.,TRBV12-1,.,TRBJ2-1,CASSFILAGGTYNEQFF,TGTGCCAGCAGCTTTATTTTAGCCGGGGGGACCTACAATGAGCAGTTCTTC
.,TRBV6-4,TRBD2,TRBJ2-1,CASREWTSGSPYNEQFF,TGTGCCAGCAGAGAATGGACTAGCGGGAGTCCCTACAATGAGCAGTTCTTC
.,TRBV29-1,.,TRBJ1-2,CSVAAGNNYGYTF,TGCAGCGTTGCCGCAGGGAACAACTATGGCTACACCTTC
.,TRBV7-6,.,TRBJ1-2,CASSFRDFKGYTF,TGTGCCAGCAGCTTCCGGGACTTTAAGGGCTACACCTTC
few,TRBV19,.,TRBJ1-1,CASSIFNRVIAEAFF,TGTGCCAGTAGTATCTTCAACAGGGTAATCGCTGAAGCTTTCTTT